Given below is one TCR beta chain in context. This sample is drawn from a study of blood T cell repertoires in COVID-19. Study-level background: From the United States, Italy and Spain came samples of acute and convalescent COVID-19. T cells, B-cell-depleted T cells, or PBMCs provided the cDNA or gDNA that served as material.

Authors' processing steps: Estimates of nucleated cell counts were drawn from the amplification of reference gene primers. The protocol was immunoSEQ multiplex PCR, while the TCRdb copy is restricted to in-frame clones and leaves out a portion. V, J and clone size are those of that table, while D and trimming were read from the DNA. Of some 170,000 clones in the sample, about four fifths were seen once. Per germline, CDR1 SGHAT and CDR2 FQNNGV. Trimming pared 3 bases from V and 0 bases from J, leaving 11 bases between. CDR3 size: 15 residues. The chain carries TRBV11-2 and TRBJ1-2, with D unresolved. The sequencing sample was made of peripheral blood. The TCR originated in a woman aged 40 to 50 with COVID-19, enrolled during active disease. Here the CDR3 DNA reads TGTGCCAGCAGCTTTTACAGTACTCCTAACTATGGCTACACCTTC. This sequence encodes CASSFYSTPNYGYTF.